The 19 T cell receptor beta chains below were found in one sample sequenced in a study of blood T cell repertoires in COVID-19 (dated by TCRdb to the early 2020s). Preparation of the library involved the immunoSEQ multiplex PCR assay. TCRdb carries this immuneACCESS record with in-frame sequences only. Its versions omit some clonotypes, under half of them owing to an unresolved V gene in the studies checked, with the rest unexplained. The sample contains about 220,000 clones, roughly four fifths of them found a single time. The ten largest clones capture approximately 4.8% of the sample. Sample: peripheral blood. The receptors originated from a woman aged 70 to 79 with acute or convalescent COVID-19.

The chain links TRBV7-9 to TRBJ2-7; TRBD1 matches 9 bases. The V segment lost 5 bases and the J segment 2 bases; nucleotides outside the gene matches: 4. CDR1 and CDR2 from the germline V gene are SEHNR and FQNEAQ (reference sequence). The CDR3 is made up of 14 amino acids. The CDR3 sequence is CASSPRTGAYEQYF. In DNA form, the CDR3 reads TGTGCCAGCAGCCCCCGGACAGGGGCCTACGAGCAGTACTTC.

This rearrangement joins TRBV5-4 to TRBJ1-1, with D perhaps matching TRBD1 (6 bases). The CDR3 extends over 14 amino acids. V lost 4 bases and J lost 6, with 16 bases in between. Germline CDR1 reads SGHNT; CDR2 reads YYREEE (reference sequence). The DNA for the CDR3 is TGTGCCAGCAGCCCTACAGGGAGTGACGCTGAAGCTTTCTTT. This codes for CASSPTGSDAEAFF.

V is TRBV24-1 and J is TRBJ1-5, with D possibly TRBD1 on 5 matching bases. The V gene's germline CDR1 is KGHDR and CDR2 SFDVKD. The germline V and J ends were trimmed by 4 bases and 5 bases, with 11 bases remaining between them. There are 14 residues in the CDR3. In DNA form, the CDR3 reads TGTGCCACCAGTGAGTGGACAACTGATCAGCCCCAGCATTTT. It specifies CATSEWTTDQPQHF.

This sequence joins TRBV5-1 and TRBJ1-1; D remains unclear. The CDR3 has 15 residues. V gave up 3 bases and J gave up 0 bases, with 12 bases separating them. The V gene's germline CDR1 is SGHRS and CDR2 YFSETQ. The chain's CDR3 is CASSSGVQMNTEAFF. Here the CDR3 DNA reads TGCGCCAGCAGCTCAGGCGTACAAATGAACACTGAAGCTTTCTTT.

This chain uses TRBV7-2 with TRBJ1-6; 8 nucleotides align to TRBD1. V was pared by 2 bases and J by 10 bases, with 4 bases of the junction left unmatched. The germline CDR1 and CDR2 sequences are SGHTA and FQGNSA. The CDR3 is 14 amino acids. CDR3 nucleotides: TGTGCCAGCAGCTTACAGGGGGCAGGATCACCCCTCCACTTT. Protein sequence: CASSLQGAGSPLHF.

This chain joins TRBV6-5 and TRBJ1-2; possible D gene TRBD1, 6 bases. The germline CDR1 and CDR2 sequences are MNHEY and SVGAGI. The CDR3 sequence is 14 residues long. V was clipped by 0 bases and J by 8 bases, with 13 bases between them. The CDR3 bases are TGTGCCAGCAGTTACTCGTCCGAGGGGGTCGGCTACACCTTC. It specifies CASSYSSEGVGYTF.

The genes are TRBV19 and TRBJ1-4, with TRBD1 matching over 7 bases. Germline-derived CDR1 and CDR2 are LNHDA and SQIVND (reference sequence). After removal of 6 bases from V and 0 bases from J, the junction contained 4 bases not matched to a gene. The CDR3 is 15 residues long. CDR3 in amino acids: CASRGTASTNEKLFF. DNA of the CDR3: TGTGCCAGTAGGGGGACAGCCTCAACTAATGAAAAACTGTTTTTT.

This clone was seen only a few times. CDR3 nucleotides: TGTGCCTGGACTAGACAGGGGAGGGAAAAACTGTTTTTT. Residues: CAWTRQGREKLFF. The chain combines TRBV30 with TRBJ1-4, with 8 bases aligning to TRBD1. The J segment lost 8 bases and the V segment lost 4 bases, leaving 6 bases of the junction unmatched. The germline V gene has CDR1 GTSNPN and CDR2 SVGIG (reference sequence). This CDR3 is 13 amino acids long.

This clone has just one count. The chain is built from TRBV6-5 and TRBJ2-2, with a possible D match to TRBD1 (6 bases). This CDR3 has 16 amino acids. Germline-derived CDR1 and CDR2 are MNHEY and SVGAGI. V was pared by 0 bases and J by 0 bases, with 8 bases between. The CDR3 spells CASSYSWDTNTGELFF. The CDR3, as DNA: TGTGCCAGCAGTTACTCTTGGGACACGAACACCGGGGAGCTGTTTTTT.

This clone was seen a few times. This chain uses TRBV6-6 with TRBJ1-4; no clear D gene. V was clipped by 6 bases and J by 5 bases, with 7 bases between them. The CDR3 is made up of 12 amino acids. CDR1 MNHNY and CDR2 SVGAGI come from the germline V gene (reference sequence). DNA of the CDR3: TGTGCCAGCAGGGGCAAGAATGAAAAACTGTTTTTT. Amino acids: CASRGKNEKLFF.

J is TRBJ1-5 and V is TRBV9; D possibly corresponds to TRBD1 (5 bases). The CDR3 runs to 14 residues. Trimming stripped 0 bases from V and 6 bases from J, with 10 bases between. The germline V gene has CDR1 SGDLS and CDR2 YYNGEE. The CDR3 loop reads CASSVGNGGQPQHF. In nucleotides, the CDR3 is TGTGCCAGCAGCGTAGGGAACGGGGGTCAGCCCCAGCATTTT. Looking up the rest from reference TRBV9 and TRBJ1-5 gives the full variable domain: DSGVTQTPKHLITATGQRVTLRCSPRSGDLSVYWYQQSLDQGLQFLIQYYNGEERAKGNILERFSAQQFPDLHSELNLSSLELGDSALYFCASSVGNGGQPQHFGDGTRLSIL.

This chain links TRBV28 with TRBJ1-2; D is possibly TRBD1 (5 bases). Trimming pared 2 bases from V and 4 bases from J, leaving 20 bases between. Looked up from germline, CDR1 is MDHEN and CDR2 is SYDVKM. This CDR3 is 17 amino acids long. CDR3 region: CASSLGQSGTGIYGYTF. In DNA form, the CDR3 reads TGTGCCAGCAGTTTAGGGCAAAGCGGGACCGGGATCTATGGCTACACCTTC.

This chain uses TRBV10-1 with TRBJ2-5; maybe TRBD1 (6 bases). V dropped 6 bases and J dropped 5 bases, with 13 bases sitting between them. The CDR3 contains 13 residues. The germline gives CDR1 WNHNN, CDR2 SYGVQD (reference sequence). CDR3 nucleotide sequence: TGCGCCAGCAGCAGGGGAGTTGGGGAGACCCAGTACTTC. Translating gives CASSRGVGETQYF.

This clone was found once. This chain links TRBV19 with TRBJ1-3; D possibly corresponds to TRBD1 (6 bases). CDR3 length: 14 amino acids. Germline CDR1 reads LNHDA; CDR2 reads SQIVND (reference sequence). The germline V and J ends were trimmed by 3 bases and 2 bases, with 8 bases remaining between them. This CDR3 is CASSIRDTGNTIYF. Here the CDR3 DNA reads TGTGCCAGTAGTATCCGGGACACTGGAAACACCATATATTTT.

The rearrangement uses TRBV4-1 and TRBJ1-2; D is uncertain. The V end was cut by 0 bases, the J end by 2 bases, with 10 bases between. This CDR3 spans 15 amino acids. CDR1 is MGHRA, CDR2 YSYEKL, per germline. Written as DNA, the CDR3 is TGCGCCAGCAGCCAAGATGGGCAGCCGAACTATGGCTACACCTTC. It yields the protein CASSQDGQPNYGYTF.

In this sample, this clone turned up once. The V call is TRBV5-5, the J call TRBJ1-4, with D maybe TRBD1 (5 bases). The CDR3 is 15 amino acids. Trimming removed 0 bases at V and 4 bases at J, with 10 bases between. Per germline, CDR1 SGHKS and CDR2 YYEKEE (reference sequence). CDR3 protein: CASSLAAGGNEKLFF. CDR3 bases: TGTGCCAGCAGCTTGGCCGCGGGGGGTAATGAAAAACTGTTTTTT.

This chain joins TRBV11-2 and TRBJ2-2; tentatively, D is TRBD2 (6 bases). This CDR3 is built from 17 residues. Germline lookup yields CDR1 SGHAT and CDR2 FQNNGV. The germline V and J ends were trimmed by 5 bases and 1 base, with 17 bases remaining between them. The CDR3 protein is CASSQRLPGENTGELFF. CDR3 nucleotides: TGTGCCAGCAGCCAGAGGCTTCCGGGGGAGAACACCGGGGAGCTGTTTTTT.

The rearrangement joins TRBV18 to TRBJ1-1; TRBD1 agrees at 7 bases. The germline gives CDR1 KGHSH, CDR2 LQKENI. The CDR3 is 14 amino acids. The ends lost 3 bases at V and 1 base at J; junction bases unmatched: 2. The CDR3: CASSPGQRNTEAFF. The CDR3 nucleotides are TGTGCCAGCTCACCGGGACAGAGGAACACTGAAGCTTTCTTT. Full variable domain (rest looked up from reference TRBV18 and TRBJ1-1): NAGVMQNPRHLVRRRGQEARLRCSPMKGHSHVYWYRQLPEEGLKFMVYLQKENIIDESGMPKERFSAEFPKEGPSILRIQQVVRGDSAAYFCASSPGQRNTEAFFGQGTRLTVV.

The CDR3 DNA reads TGCAGTGCTGTCCGGGACACTGAAGCTTTCTTT. Translating gives CSAVRDTEAFF. This sequence joins TRBV20-1 and TRBJ1-1; D uncertain. Germline lookup yields CDR1 DFQATT and CDR2 SNEGSKA (reference sequence). This CDR3 region has 11 residues. Trimming removed 5 bases from V and 3 bases from J, with 7 bases in between.